This T cell receptor (beta chain) was sequenced during a study of blood T cell repertoires in COVID-19. Study-wide background: Acute and convalescent COVID-19 specimens originated in the United States, Italy and Spain. PBMCs, B-cell-depleted T cells, or T cells were the source of the cDNA or gDNA that made up the material.

In the original workflow: From reference gene primer amplification, estimates of nucleated cell counts were derived. TCRdb's copy holds only in-frame clones and misses some; the assay was immunoSEQ multiplex PCR. Clone size and the V and J calls come from that table; the DNA yielded D and trimming. The sample includes under 300,000 clones, around 80% of them seen just once. Germline loops: CDR1 SEHNR, CDR2 FQNEAQ (reference sequence). The CDR3 is 12 amino acids. The ends were cut back, 3 bases at V and 2 bases at J, with 4 bases in the middle. Sequencing input: peripheral blood. V and J are TRBV7-9 and TRBJ2-5; D is ambiguous. This receptor was identified in a woman younger than 35 with acute or convalescent COVID-19. DNA of the CDR3: TGTGCCAGCAGCTTTTATCAAGAGACCCAGTACTTC. Translation: CASSFYQETQYF.